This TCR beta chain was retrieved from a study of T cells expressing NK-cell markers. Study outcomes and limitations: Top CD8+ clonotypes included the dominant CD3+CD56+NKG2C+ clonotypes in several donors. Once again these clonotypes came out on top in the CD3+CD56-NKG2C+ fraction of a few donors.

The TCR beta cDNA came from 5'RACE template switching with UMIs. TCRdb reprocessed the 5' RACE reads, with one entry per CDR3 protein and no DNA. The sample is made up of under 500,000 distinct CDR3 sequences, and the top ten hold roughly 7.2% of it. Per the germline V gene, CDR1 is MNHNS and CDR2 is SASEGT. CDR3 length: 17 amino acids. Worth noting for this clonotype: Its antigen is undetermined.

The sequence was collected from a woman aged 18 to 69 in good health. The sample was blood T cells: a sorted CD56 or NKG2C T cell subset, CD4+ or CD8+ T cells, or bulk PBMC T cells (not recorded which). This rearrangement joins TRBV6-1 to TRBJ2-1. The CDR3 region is CASSPLPPESSYNEQFF.